These 2 T cell receptor beta chains share one sample of origin, sequenced in a study of T and B cells in COVID-19 patients. Each TRB amplification used about 230-550 ng of genomic DNA from blood. TRB rearrangements were amplified by multiplex PCR with BIOMED2 TRB-A/B primers. TCRdb re-derived calls from the multiplex PCR reads in MiXCR, one entry per CDR3 protein. Of over 8,000 distinct CDR3 sequences detected, roughly 31% appear once; the ten largest clones hold more than 5%. Sample: blood. These receptors originate from a human donor who had recovered from COVID-19.

There are many counts of this clonotype. This rearrangement joins TRBV7-6 to TRBJ2-7; tentatively, D is TRBD2 (5 bases). This CDR3 has 15 residues. The germline V and J ends were trimmed by 5 bases and 0 bases, with 14 bases remaining between them. Per germline, CDR1 SGHVS and CDR2 FNYEAQ. The CDR3 region has the DNA TGTGCCAGCAGCGACGGTCGTACTAGCTCCTACGAGCAGTACGTC. The encoded protein is CASSDGRTSSYEQYV.

This clonotype was seen only a few times. The J gene is TRBJ1-1, the V gene TRBV13, with a weak D call TRBD1 (5 bases). V shed 0 bases and J shed 3 bases, with 14 bases lying between them. Germline V CDR1 and CDR2: PRHDT, FYEKMQ (reference sequence). This CDR3 is built from 16 residues. CDR3 nucleotides: TGTGCCAGCAGCTTAGGGGGGGAAAAGGCGGACACTGAAGCTTTCTTT. This codes for CASSLGGEKADTEAFF.